Listed below are T cell receptor beta chains from one sample, sequenced in a study of blood T cell repertoires in COVID-19. Sequenced by immunoSEQ multiplex PCR; TCRdb stores in-frame clones only, minus some. The sample lists approximately 100,000 clones; roughly 92% were seen once. Material for sequencing was peripheral blood. The receptor set was obtained from a man aged 65 to 79 with acute or convalescent COVID-19. CDR3s include the opening cysteine and the closing phenylalanine or tryptophan. A D gene is named only where the DNA matches it firmly. Not every row has a clone size; where given, it reads once, few, many or a size class.

d_gene	v_gene	j_gene	abundance	CDR3aa	CDR3nt
NA	TRBV12-3/TRBV12-4	TRBJ2-1	NA	CASRLGSNEQFF	TGTGCCAGCAGACTAGGGAGCAATGAGCAGTTCTTC
NA	TRBV11-3	TRBJ2-7	NA	CASSPPGAYEQYF	TGTGCCAGCAGCCCCCCGGGGGCCTACGAGCAGTACTTC
TRBD1	TRBV27	TRBJ2-5	NA	CAKTGEETQYF	TGTGCCAAGACAGGGGAAGAGACCCAGTACTTC
NA	TRBV4-2	TRBJ1-2	NA	CASSRFSDGYTF	TGTGCCAGCAGTCGATTCTCGGATGGCTACACCTTC
TRBD2	TRBV2	TRBJ2-1	NA	CARGTSGRAGDEQFF	TGTGCCAGGGGGACTAGCGGGAGGGCCGGGGATGAGCAGTTCTTC
NA	TRBV5-4	TRBJ1-2	NA	CASSSNRGNYGYTF	TGTGCCAGCAGCTCTAATCGGGGTAACTATGGCTACACCTTC
TRBD1	TRBV11-2	TRBJ1-1	once	CASSPRTGLSRTEAFF	TGTGCCAGCAGCCCGCGGACAGGTCTTTCGAGAACTGAAGCTTTCTTT
TRBD1	TRBV5-4	TRBJ2-3	NA	CASSMGQGEKDTQYF	TGTGCCAGCAGCATGGGACAGGGTGAGAAAGATACGCAGTATTTT
NA	TRBV28	TRBJ2-7	NA	CASSLVATEFYEQYF	TGTGCCAGCAGTTTAGTCGCGACAGAGTTCTACGAGCAGTACTTC
TRBD2	TRBV20-1	TRBJ2-3	NA	CSASRRLAESTDTQYF	TGCAGTGCTAGTCGAAGACTAGCGGAAAGCACAGATACGCAGTATTTT
TRBD1	TRBV11-3	TRBJ1-2	NA	CASSLNPGGDGYTF	TGTGCCAGCAGCTTAAATCCAGGGGGCGATGGCTACACCTTC
TRBD2	TRBV15	TRBJ2-1	NA	CATSKLTGTRLYNEQFF	TGTGCCACCAGCAAATTGACCGGGACTAGACTTTACAATGAGCAGTTCTTC
TRBD1	TRBV12-3/TRBV12-4	TRBJ2-7	NA	CASSGTGAYEQYF	TGTGCCAGCAGTGGAACAGGGGCGTACGAGCAGTACTTC
NA	TRBV21-1	TRBJ2-7	NA	CASSKAFSYEQYF	TGTGCCAGCAGCAAGGCCTTCTCCTACGAGCAGTACTTC
TRBD1	TRBV11-2	TRBJ1-2	NA	CASSLAGTEHGYTF	TGTGCCAGCAGCTTAGCCGGGACAGAGCATGGCTACACCTTC
TRBD1	TRBV5-1	TRBJ2-7	NA	CASSLAGGQGAREQYF	TGCGCCAGCAGCTTGGCCGGGGGACAGGGGGCGCGGGAGCAGTACTTC
TRBD1	TRBV9	TRBJ2-1	NA	CASSLTRQGAVYEQFF	TGTGCCAGCAGCCTCACGAGGCAGGGGGCCGTCTATGAGCAGTTCTTC
NA	TRBV5-8	TRBJ2-5	NA	CASSLAVARGTQYF	TGTGCCAGCAGCTTGGCCGTTGCCCGAGGGACCCAGTACTTC
NA	TRBV6-4	TRBJ2-1	NA	CASEGGGLPNEQFF	TGTGCCAGCGAGGGGGGGGGCCTTCCCAATGAGCAGTTCTTC
NA	TRBV3-1/TRBV3-2	TRBJ2-7	NA	CASSRQGNYEQYF	TGTGCCAGCAGCCGCCAGGGGAACTACGAGCAGTACTTC
NA	TRBV7-6	TRBJ2-6	NA	CASSLRGGANVLTF	TGTGCCAGCAGCTTAAGGGGTGGGGCCAACGTCCTGACTTTC
NA	TRBV6-4	TRBJ1-1	NA	CASRRTAPDGEAFF	TGTGCCAGCAGGCGGACAGCCCCAGACGGTGAAGCTTTCTTT
TRBD1	TRBV6-5	TRBJ1-6	NA	CASTRTGRDSPLHF	TGTGCCAGCACCAGGACAGGGAGGGATTCACCCCTCCACTTT
NA	TRBV5-3	TRBJ2-1	NA	CARSLDLSSYNEQFF	TGTGCCAGAAGCTTGGATCTCAGCTCCTACAATGAGCAGTTCTTC
TRBD1	TRBV10-3	TRBJ2-5	once	CAISDPGQGKETQYF	TGTGCCATCAGTGATCCGGGACAGGGGAAAGAGACCCAGTACTTC
TRBD1	TRBV6-4	TRBJ2-3	NA	CASSDSGQGWDTQYF	TGTGCCAGCAGTGACTCCGGACAGGGATGGGATACGCAGTATTTT
NA	TRBV6-2/TRBV6-3	TRBJ2-7	NA	CASSPDSATYEQYF	TGTGCCAGCAGTCCGGACAGCGCGACCTACGAGCAGTACTTC
TRBD2	TRBV6-2/TRBV6-3	TRBJ2-7	NA	CASSYWGLAGSSYEQYF	TGTGCCAGCAGTTACTGGGGACTAGCCGGATCCTCCTACGAGCAGTACTTC
TRBD1	TRBV25-1	TRBJ1-5	few	CASRQGNQPQHF	TGTGCCAGTCGACAGGGAAATCAGCCCCAGCATTTT
NA	TRBV3-1/TRBV3-2	TRBJ1-3	NA	CASSHKWEGPNTIYF	TGTGCCAGCAGCCACAAATGGGAGGGGCCAAACACCATATATTTT
TRBD1	TRBV6-1	TRBJ2-2	NA	CASSDRLRQGLSGELFF	TGTGCCAGCAGTGATAGGTTGAGACAGGGGCTTAGCGGGGAGCTGTTTTTT
TRBD2	TRBV4-1	TRBJ2-7	NA	CASSQDPSGRSYEQYF	TGCGCCAGCAGCCAAGATCCTAGCGGGAGGTCCTACGAGCAGTACTTC
TRBD2	TRBV6-5	TRBJ2-7	NA	CASSTSWGRGYEQYF	TGTGCCAGCAGTACTTCCTGGGGGAGGGGATACGAGCAGTACTTC
NA	TRBV7-7	TRBJ2-3	NA	CASSPDRSSTDTQYF	TGTGCCAGCAGCCCGGACAGATCTAGCACAGATACGCAGTATTTT
TRBD1	TRBV11-3	TRBJ1-1	NA	CASSSSRQGARTEAFF	TGTGCCAGCAGCTCCTCCCGACAGGGGGCGAGGACTGAAGCTTTCTTT
NA	TRBV3-1/TRBV3-2	TRBJ1-2	NA	CASSQPLLEGGYTF	TGTGCCAGCAGCCAACCGCTGCTTGAGGGTGGCTACACCTTC
NA	TRBV6-5	TRBJ1-2	NA	CASRQQASGYTF	TGTGCCAGCAGACAACAGGCGTCTGGCTACACCTTC
NA	TRBV10-3	TRBJ1-5	NA	CATDSGNQPQHF	TGTGCCACCGACTCGGGGAACCAGCCCCAGCATTTT
NA	TRBV2	TRBJ1-2	NA	CASSGDYGYTF	TGTGCCAGCTCGGGTGACTATGGCTACACCTTC
NA	TRBV29-1	TRBJ2-3	NA	CSVGLSTDTQYF	TGCAGCGTTGGACTCAGCACAGATACGCAGTATTTT
TRBD1	TRBV6-5	TRBJ1-1	NA	CASSWTGINTEAFF	TGTGCCAGCAGTTGGACAGGGATAAACACTGAAGCTTTCTTT